Listed here are 30 T cell receptor beta chains from one sample, sequenced in a study of STAT5B mutations in CD4+ large granular lymphocyte leukemia (dated by TCRdb to between 2022 and 2023). The library relied on the immunoSEQ multiplex PCR assay. TCRdb retrieved this table from immuneACCESS and kept in-frame rearrangements only. Not all clones are present; in checked studies, unresolved V genes account for under half, and no reason is known for the remainder. In all, the sample holds tens of thousands of clones, and less than 80% of those were seen once. Clones ranked in the top ten supply 2.5% to 3% of the sample. Sequenced sample: CD4+ T cells from blood buffy coats. The receptors stem from a human donor in good health.

This clone was picked up a small number of times. The V and J genes are TRBV19 and TRBJ1-2; 7 positions match TRBD1. CDR1 is LNHDA, CDR2 SQIVND, per germline (reference sequence). Trimming took 5 bases from V and 3 from J; bases not matched to a gene: 3. The CDR3 has 13 amino acids. This CDR3 is CASSPRGYYGYTF. The CDR3 DNA sequence: TGTGCCAGTAGTCCCAGGGGGTACTATGGCTACACCTTC.

The rearrangement joins TRBV7-3 to TRBJ2-1; 8 positions agree with TRBD2. After removal of 0 bases from V and 0 bases from J, the junction contained 1 base not matched to a gene. CDR3 length: 16 residues. The germline V gene has CDR1 SGHTA and CDR2 FQGTGA. DNA of the CDR3: TGTGCCAGCAGCTTAACTGCGGGGGGCTCCTACAATGAGCAGTTCTTC. Protein product: CASSLTAGGSYNEQFF.

V and J are TRBV2 and TRBJ2-5, with 11 bases matching TRBD1. The V and J ends lost 8 bases and 1 base, in that order; junction bases with no gene match: 12. CDR1 is SNHLY and CDR2 is FYNNEI in the germline V gene. The CDR3 extends over 17 amino acids. The CDR3 here is CASGSTTDRGLQETQYF. As DNA, the CDR3 is TGTGCCAGCGGGTCGACCACGGACAGGGGGCTCCAAGAGACCCAGTACTTC.

J is TRBJ2-7 and V is TRBV7-6; tentative D call: TRBD2 (5 bases). Germline CDR1 reads SGHVS; CDR2 reads FNYEAQ. V lost 5 bases and J 3 bases, leaving 17 bases between the germline ends. The CDR3 loop spans 15 amino acids. The CDR3 here is CASSPRAGVGYEQYF. DNA for the CDR3: TGTGCCAGCAGCCCAAGGGCCGGGGTTGGCTACGAGCAGTACTTC.

The V and J genes are TRBV5-5 and TRBJ1-2; no definite D call. The CDR3 spans 13 residues. Germline CDR1 SGHKS, CDR2 YYEKEE (reference sequence). The ends were cut back, 0 bases at V and 5 bases at J, with 8 bases in the middle. The CDR3 protein is CASSLGAAYGYTF. In DNA, the CDR3 is TGTGCCAGCAGCTTGGGGGCAGCATATGGCTACACCTTC.

The chain links TRBV10-3 to TRBJ1-3; a weak D match, TRBD1 (5 bases). This CDR3 has 15 residues. Germline CDR1 and CDR2: ENHRY and SYGVKD. The V end lost 4 bases, the J end lost 0 bases, and 10 bases lay between the germline ends. The CDR3 coding sequence is TGTGCCATCAGTGGAGGGGCGAACTCTGGAAACACCATATATTTT. Its protein is CAISGGANSGNTIYF.

This clone has a handful of counts. The chain has TRBV28 and TRBJ1-1, with 9 bases that match TRBD1. The CDR3 is made up of 13 amino acids. V lost 6 bases to trimming and J lost 4 bases; unmatched junction nucleotides: 3. The germline V gene has CDR1 MDHEN and CDR2 SYDVKM. The CDR3 loop is CASREQGATEAFF. The CDR3 DNA reads TGTGCCAGCAGGGAACAGGGGGCCACTGAAGCTTTCTTT.

This sequence joins TRBV7-9 and TRBJ2-7, with no clear D. From germline, CDR1 is SEHNR and CDR2 FQNEAQ (reference sequence). The CDR3 loop spans 12 amino acids. The ends were cut back, 2 bases at V and 3 bases at J, with 5 bases in the middle. The CDR3 nucleotides read TGTGCCAGCAGCTTAACGGACTACGAGCAGTACTTC. Amino acids: CASSLTDYEQYF.

The chain employs TRBV4-1 and TRBJ1-2, with 8 bases that match TRBD1. From germline, CDR1 is MGHRA and CDR2 YSYEKL. The length of the CDR3 is 14 residues. V lost 2 bases to trimming and J lost 4 bases; unmatched junction nucleotides: 3. CDR3 bases: TGCGCCAGCAGCCAACGTACAGGGGGCTATGGCTACACCTTC. Translating gives CASSQRTGGYGYTF.

The chain links TRBV7-2 to TRBJ1-5; D is ambiguous. The CDR3 is 12 residues long. Germline values: CDR1 SGHTA, CDR2 FQGNSA. V was pared by 3 bases and J by 6 bases, with 6 bases between. CDR3 coding DNA: TGTGCCAGCAGCTTCCGGGGTCAGCCCCAGCATTTT. It is translated as CASSFRGQPQHF.

The chain uses TRBV7-2 and TRBJ2-6; D is perhaps TRBD2 (6 bases). Between the trimmed V and J ends, which lost 1 base and 0 bases, there was a span of 13 bases. This CDR3 region has 18 residues. Germline CDR1 is SGHTA and CDR2 is FQGNSA. The CDR3 loop is CASSLVGGLSSGANVLTF. The CDR3, as DNA: TGTGCCAGCAGCTTAGTCGGAGGGTTGAGCTCTGGGGCCAACGTCCTGACTTTC.

CDR3 sequence (DNA): TGTGCCAGCTCACTCAGGGACGGCTATGGCTACACCTTC. Protein: CASSLRDGYGYTF. V is TRBV18 and J is TRBJ1-2, with a tentative D call TRBD1 (5 bases). The CDR3 loop spans 13 amino acids. Germline V gives CDR1 KGHSH, CDR2 LQKENI. V lost 4 bases and J 4 bases, leaving 10 bases between the germline ends.

The J gene is TRBJ2-7, the V gene TRBV6-5, with 9 nucleotides matching TRBD1. Germline V gene data show CDR1 as MNHEY and CDR2 as SVGAGI. Trimming at V came to 5 bases and at J to 8 bases, leaving 7 bases not matched to a gene. This CDR3 is 13 amino acids long. The CDR3 region has the DNA TGTGCCAGCAGTAACAGGGGGCGGTTGAAGCAGTACTTC. Amino acids: CASSNRGRLKQYF.

This clone has more than one count but fewer than ten. The rearrangement links TRBV19 to TRBJ1-1; possible D gene TRBD1, 6 bases. The CDR3 covers 14 residues. The germline V gene has CDR1 LNHDA and CDR2 SQIVND (reference sequence). The V end was cut by 3 bases, the J end by 2 bases, with 10 bases between. As DNA, the CDR3 is TGTGCCAGTAGTATCGTGGACAGTAACACTGAAGCTTTCTTT. Translated: CASSIVDSNTEAFF.

This clone has more than one count but fewer than ten. The chain couples TRBV4-1 to TRBJ2-1; D is tentatively TRBD1 or TRBD2 (5 bases each). V lost 5 bases and J 3 bases, leaving 14 bases between the germline ends. Per the germline V gene, CDR1 is MGHRA and CDR2 is YSYEKL. This CDR3 contains 15 residues. The CDR3 protein is CASSKAGTDYNEQFF. CDR3 nucleotide sequence: TGCGCCAGCAGCAAGGCCGGGACCGACTACAATGAGCAGTTCTTC.

This rearrangement joins TRBV5-6 to TRBJ2-7; 10 nucleotides match TRBD1. The CDR3 has 15 residues. The ends lost 5 bases at V and 5 bases at J; junction bases unmatched: 10. The germline gives CDR1 SGHDT, CDR2 YYEEEE. CDR3 bases: TGTGCCAGCAGTCGCAGGACAGGGGGTATCAACGAGCAGTACTTC. Its protein is CASSRRTGGINEQYF.

V usage is TRBV30 and J usage is TRBJ2-5, with D perhaps TRBD1 (6 bases). The germline V and J ends were trimmed by 0 bases and 0 bases, with 11 bases remaining between them. This CDR3 spans 15 amino acids. Per germline, CDR1 GTSNPN and CDR2 SVGIG (reference sequence). The CDR3 DNA sequence: TGTGCCTGGAGTGTCGGGACATCTTACCAAGAGACCCAGTACTTC. The encoded protein is CAWSVGTSYQETQYF.

The chain carries TRBV10-1 and TRBJ1-5; 8 bases fit TRBD1. The germline gives CDR1 WNHNN, CDR2 SYGVQD (reference sequence). CDR3 length: 16 residues. Losses at the gene ends were 9 bases for V and 0 bases for J; bases not matched to a gene: 10. The CDR3 protein is CARAGTGLNSNQPQHF. CDR3 in DNA: TGCGCCAGAGCCGGGACAGGCCTTAATAGCAATCAGCCCCAGCATTTT.

This chain uses TRBV6-6 with TRBJ1-5, with a possible D match to TRBD1 (5 bases). The germline gives CDR1 MNHNY, CDR2 SVGAGI (reference sequence). V shed 2 bases and J shed 3 bases, with 5 bases lying between them. There are 13 residues in the CDR3. This CDR3 is CASSYGANQPQHF. The CDR3 DNA reads as TGTGCCAGCAGTTACGGGGCCAATCAGCCCCAGCATTTT.

V usage is TRBV4-1 and J usage is TRBJ2-5, with TRBD2 matching 13 bases. The CDR3 is 17 residues long. The J segment lost 5 bases and the V segment lost 4 bases, leaving 10 bases of the junction unmatched. Germline V gene lookup returns CDR1 MGHRA and CDR2 YSYEKL. The CDR3 DNA reads as TGCGCCAGCAGCCGGGGCACTAGCGGGGGGGTAACTGAGACCCAGTACTTC. Translation: CASSRGTSGGVTETQYF.

This chain connects TRBV6-5 to TRBJ2-1, with TRBD2 identical over 8 bases. The CDR3 is made up of 16 amino acids. The V gene end was trimmed by 0 bases and the J gene end by 2 bases; junction bases not matched to a gene: 3. The germline V gene has CDR1 MNHEY and CDR2 SVGAGI. CDR3 protein: CASSYSTSAAYNEQFF. For the CDR3, the DNA is TGTGCCAGCAGTTACTCGACTAGCGCTGCCTACAATGAGCAGTTCTTC.

This rearrangement joins TRBV7-2 to TRBJ1-1; no clear D. Germline loops: CDR1 SGHTA, CDR2 FQGNSA. The CDR3 covers 14 residues. Trimming took off 2 bases at V and 1 base at J, with 8 bases between the two ends. The CDR3 reads CASSLYGRNTEAFF. In DNA, the CDR3 is TGTGCCAGCAGCTTATACGGGAGGAACACTGAAGCTTTCTTT.

V gene TRBV5-1 combines with J gene TRBJ2-5, with D perhaps matching TRBD1 (6 bases). V was pared by 4 bases and J by 2 bases, with 12 bases between. This CDR3 has 14 amino acids. Per the germline V gene, CDR1 is SGHRS and CDR2 is YFSETQ. The DNA of the CDR3 is TGCGCCAGCAGCCCGGGACATCCTCAAGAGACCCAGTACTTC. Translated, it gives CASSPGHPQETQYF. Filled out from reference TRBV5-1 and TRBJ2-5, the complete variable domain reads KAGVTQTPRYLIKTRGQQVTLSCSPISGHRSVSWYQQTPGQGLQFLFEYFSETQRNKGNFPGRFSGRQFSNSRSEMNVSTLELGDSALYLCASSPGHPQETQYFGPGTRLLVL.

The chain uses TRBV5-4 and TRBJ2-2; no clear D gene. The germline V gene has CDR1 SGHNT and CDR2 YYREEE (reference sequence). Trimming cost V 4 bases and J 5 bases, with 18 bases left between them. The CDR3 is 16 amino acids. CDR3 bases: TGTGCCAGCAGCGCTGGACCATTCGCAGAGACCGGGGAGCTGTTTTTT. This gives the protein CASSAGPFAETGELFF.

The rearrangement joins TRBV6-5 to TRBJ1-1; D uncertain. Germline CDR1 MNHEY, CDR2 SVGAGI. Trimming took 8 bases from V and 1 from J, leaving 11 bases between them. The CDR3 has 13 residues. The CDR3 nucleotides are TGTGCCAGCTCTTATCAAACGAACACTGAAGCTTTCTTT. Translation gives CASSYQTNTEAFF.

This chain uses TRBV7-7 with TRBJ2-5; 7 positions agree with TRBD1. The CDR3 covers 13 residues. Unmatched junction bases numbered 4, after V lost 5 bases and J lost 4 bases. Germline V gene data show CDR1 as SSHAT and CDR2 as FNYEAQ (reference sequence). CDR3 DNA: TGTGCCAGCAGCCTACAGGGGCCAGAGACCCAGTACTTC. This translates into CASSLQGPETQYF. The full variable domain, in which reference TRBV7-7 and TRBJ2-5 provide the parts outside the CDR3, is GAGVSQSPRYKVTKRGQDVTLRCDPISSHATLYWYQQALGQGPEFLTYFNYEAQPDKSGLPSDRFSAERPEGSISTLTIQRTEQRDSAMYRCASSLQGPETQYFGPGTRLLVL.

This clone was seen only once. The rearrangement uses TRBV1 and TRBJ2-7; the DNA was not compared with TRBD1, the D call given in the table. TRBV1 is a pseudogene. There are 19 residues in the CDR3. CDR3 amino acids: CTSSQDKGILGRLTYEQYF. The CDR3 DNA follows: TGCACCAGCAGCCAGGACAAAGGGATCCTGGGTAGGTTAACCTACGAGCAGTACTTC.

V usage is TRBV19 and J usage is TRBJ1-5; maybe TRBD1 (6 bases). V lost 4 bases and J 4 bases, leaving 14 bases between the germline ends. The CDR3 length is 15 residues. Germline CDR1 is LNHDA and CDR2 is SQIVND (reference sequence). The CDR3 reads CASSTVGGGNQPQHF. CDR3 sequence (DNA): TGTGCCAGTAGTACCGTAGGAGGGGGGAATCAGCCCCAGCATTTT.

The table lists this clone with a few counts. V usage is TRBV30 and J usage is TRBJ2-1, with 7 positions matching TRBD1. The CDR3 contains 16 residues. Germline-derived CDR1 and CDR2 are GTSNPN and SVGIG (reference sequence). Germline trimming cut 1 base from V and 0 bases from J; bases unmatched to any gene: 6. CDR3 loop: CAWSGQGKSSYNEQFF. In nucleotides, the CDR3 is TGTGCCTGGAGTGGACAGGGCAAAAGCTCCTACAATGAGCAGTTCTTC.

This chain connects TRBV7-9 to TRBJ1-1; TRBD1 aligns across 10 bases. This CDR3 region has 19 residues. V was pared by 5 bases and J by 1 base, with 16 bases of the junction left unmatched. Germline loops: CDR1 SEHNR, CDR2 FQNEAQ (reference sequence). In nucleotides, the CDR3 is TGTGCCAGCAGCCCCGGCCGGGACAGGGGAGTAAGAGGGAACACTGAAGCTTTCTTT. Protein product: CASSPGRDRGVRGNTEAFF.